The source of this TCR beta chain is a study of breast tumors, draining lymph nodes, adjacent tissues. This clonotype was observed once. What it recognizes is unknown. General study findings and limits: Tumor and nontumor repertoires were significantly more similar in luminal-like than in basal-like breast cancer. Most tumor T cells seemingly derive from lymph node, then expand in tumor. The lymph node origin of tumor T cells was framed as consistent with a hypothesis, not demonstrated. Tumors had less TCR diversity than lymph nodes, more than nontumor tissue.

CDR1 SGDLS and CDR2 YYNGEE come from the germline V gene. V lost 4 bases, J lost 5 bases, and 19 bases lay in between. This CDR3 region has 15 residues. Breast cancer patients provided tissue from their axillary draining lymph nodes. TCRdb re-called the multiplex PCR reads through MiXCR, storing one row per CDR3 protein. The table shows 140,000 or so distinct CDR3 sequences, with roughly 33% occurring only once. The gene calls are TRBV9 and TRBJ2-7; the D gene is possibly TRBD1 (8 bases). Sequenced sample: axillary lymph node tissue. This TCR derives from a female donor with breast cancer. Some clones in this sample may be carry-over from other donors' samples. The CDR3 sequence is CASSPRTGRDDEQYV. CDR3 coding DNA: TGTGCCAGCAGCCCCAGGACAGGGAGGGACGACGAGCAGTACGTC.